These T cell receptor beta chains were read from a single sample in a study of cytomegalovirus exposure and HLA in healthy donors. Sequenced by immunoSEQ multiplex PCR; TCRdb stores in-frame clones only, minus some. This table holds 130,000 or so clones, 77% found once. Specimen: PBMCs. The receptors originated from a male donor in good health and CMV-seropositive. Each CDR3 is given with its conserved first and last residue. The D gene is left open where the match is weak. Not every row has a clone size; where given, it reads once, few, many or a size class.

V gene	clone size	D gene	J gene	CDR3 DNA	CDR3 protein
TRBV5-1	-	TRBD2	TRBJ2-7	TGCGCCAGCAGCTTGAGGCTAGCGGGAGGCTCGGGCTCCTACGAGCAGTACTTC	CASSLRLAGGSGSYEQYF
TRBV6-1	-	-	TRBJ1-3	TGTGCCAGCACCCCAGGGAATTCAGGGGGAAACACCATATATTTT	CASTPGNSGGNTIYF
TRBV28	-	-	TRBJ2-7	TGTGCCAGCAGTACCTTTGTGGGAGTGATCTACGAGCAGTACTTC	CASSTFVGVIYEQYF
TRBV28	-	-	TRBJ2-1	TGTGCCAGCAGTGCCCCGGGGTGGCAGTTCTTC	CASSAPGWQFF
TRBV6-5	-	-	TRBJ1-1	TGTGCCAGCAGTTCAGGGGAGTACACTGAAGCTTTCTTT	CASSSGEYTEAFF
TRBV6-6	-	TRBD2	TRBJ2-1	TGTGCCAGCAGACGATTTAGCGGGGGCTACAATGAGCAGTTCTTC	CASRRFSGGYNEQFF
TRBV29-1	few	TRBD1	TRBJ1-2	TGCAGCGTGGGGGTAGGGACAGGGAAATTGGGCTACACCTTC	CSVGVGTGKLGYTF
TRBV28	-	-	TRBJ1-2	TGTGCCAGCACCCCAGACAGTTTCGGAGGCTACACCTTC	CASTPDSFGGYTF
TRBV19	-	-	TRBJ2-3	TGTGCCAGTCGGGGGGCGAACACAGATACGCAGTATTTT	CASRGANTDTQYF
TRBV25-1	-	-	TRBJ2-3	TGTGCCAGCAGTGACATGGATACGCAGTATTTT	CASSDMDTQYF
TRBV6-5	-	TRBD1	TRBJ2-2	TGTGCCATCAGTTACTGGACAGGGGCTTCCACCGCGGAGCTGTTTTTT	CAISYWTGASTAELFF
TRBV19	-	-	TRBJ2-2	TGTGCCAGTAGTATACAGACTATCACCGGGGAGCTGTTTTTT	CASSIQTITGELFF
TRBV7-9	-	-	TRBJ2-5	TGTGCCAGCAGCTTTGACAGCAGGGCAGGGAGGGAGACCCAGTACTTC	CASSFDSRAGRETQYF
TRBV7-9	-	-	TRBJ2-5	TGTTCCAGCAGCTTAGGGGCCGCGGGCGCGGAGACCCAGTACTTC	CSSSLGAAGAETQYF
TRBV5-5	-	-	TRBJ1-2	TGTGCCAGCAGCTTAGACAGGTCCAATGGCTACACCTTC	CASSLDRSNGYTF
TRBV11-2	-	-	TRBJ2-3	TGTGCCAGCAGGTGGGAGGGACAGGATTCAGATACGCAGTATTTT	CASRWEGQDSDTQYF
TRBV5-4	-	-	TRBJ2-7	TGTGCCAGCAGCTTCGCCCAGAATCCCTACGAGCAGTACTTC	CASSFAQNPYEQYF
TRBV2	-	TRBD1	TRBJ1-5	TGTGCCAGGCACAAACCGGGACAGTGTAATCAGCCCCAGCATTTT	CARHKPGQCNQPQHF
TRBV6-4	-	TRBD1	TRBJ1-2	TGTGCCAGCAGTGCTCGACAGGGGGCCAGTAGTGGCTACACCTTC	CASSARQGASSGYTF
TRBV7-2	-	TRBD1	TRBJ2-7	TGTGCCAGCAGCTTCAGGGACAGGGAATACGAGCAGTACTTC	CASSFRDREYEQYF
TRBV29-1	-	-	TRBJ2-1	TGCAGTGTGGGAGCGGATGAGCAGTTCTTC	CSVGADEQFF
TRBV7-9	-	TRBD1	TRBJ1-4	TGTGCCAGCAGCGTGGACAGGGGGCGGGAAAAACTGTTTTTT	CASSVDRGREKLFF
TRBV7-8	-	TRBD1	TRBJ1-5	TGTGCCAGCAGCTTTGGGACAGGTATTAATCAGCCCCAGCATTTT	CASSFGTGINQPQHF
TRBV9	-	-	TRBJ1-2	TGTGCCAGCAGCTTGGGCACAAACTATGGCTACACCTTC	CASSLGTNYGYTF
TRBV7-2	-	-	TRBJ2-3	TGTGCCAGCAGCTTAGCGGGGGGGCGTACAGATACGCAGTATTTT	CASSLAGGRTDTQYF
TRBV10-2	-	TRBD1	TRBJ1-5	TGCGCCAGCAGTGAGGGGACAGGGGGCAATCAGCCCCAGCATTTT	CASSEGTGGNQPQHF
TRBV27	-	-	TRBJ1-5	TGTGCCAGCAGTTTAATCAGGGATAGCAATCAGCCCCAGCATTTT	CASSLIRDSNQPQHF
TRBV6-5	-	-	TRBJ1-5	TGTGCCAGCAGCCTAACAGGGAGTCAGCCCCAGCATTTT	CASSLTGSQPQHF
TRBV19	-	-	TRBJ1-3	TGTGCCAGTAGTCCCGAGGGAGGATACGGAAACACCATATATTTT	CASSPEGGYGNTIYF